Presented here are 17 T cell receptor beta chains from one specimen sequenced in a study of blood T cell repertoires in COVID-19 (dated by TCRdb to about 2020). Library preparation was by the immunoSEQ multiplex PCR assay. Drawn from immuneACCESS, this table holds only the in-frame rearrangements with V and J called that TCRdb kept. Clones are partly lost; checked studies trace under half to an unresolved V gene and leave the rest unexplained. In this sample the table shows 6,000 to 7,000 clones, approximately 82% of which occur a single time. Approximately 12% of the sample is in the top ten clones. The specimen sequenced was peripheral blood. These receptors were collected from a human donor with active COVID-19. The donor label of this sample is uncertain.

J is TRBJ2-5 and V is TRBV5-1; 11 positions match TRBD2. This CDR3 comprises 17 residues. Germline lookup yields CDR1 SGHRS and CDR2 YFSETQ. V trimming: 0 bases; J trimming: 5 bases; junction bases outside the gene matches: 9. CDR3 in amino acids: CASSLVPASGRMETQYF. The CDR3 coding sequence is TGCGCCAGCAGCTTGGTCCCGGCTAGCGGGAGGATGGAGACCCAGTACTTC.

The chain uses TRBV21-1 and TRBJ2-7; TRBD2, as called in the table, went unchecked against the DNA. TRBV21-1 is tagged as a pseudogene. The CDR3 is made up of 13 amino acids. CDR3 nucleotide sequence: TGTGCCAGCAGCGCTCGACGGGGCTACGAGCAGTACTTC. Its protein is CASSARRGYEQYF.

The rearrangement links TRBV18 to TRBJ1-5; perhaps TRBD1 as D (5 bases). This CDR3 comprises 14 residues. Per the germline V gene, CDR1 is KGHSH and CDR2 is LQKENI. Between the trimmed V and J ends, which lost 2 bases and 4 bases, there was a span of 9 bases. The CDR3 DNA reads as TGTGCCAGCTCACCAGACAGCTCGAATCAGCCCCAGCATTTT. Its protein is CASSPDSSNQPQHF.

This chain uses TRBV30 with TRBJ2-1; TRBD1 matches 10 bases. Germline values: CDR1 GTSNPN, CDR2 SVGIG (reference sequence). This CDR3 is built from 14 residues. Germline trimming cut 4 bases from V and 4 bases from J; bases unmatched to any gene: 4. CDR3 sequence: CAWKGQGQYNEQFF. For the CDR3, the DNA is TGTGCCTGGAAGGGACAGGGGCAGTACAATGAGCAGTTCTTC.

This clone was detected only a few times. V is TRBV7-9 and J is TRBJ2-7; D is unclear. Trimming pared 5 bases from V and 9 bases from J, leaving 14 bases between. Germline loops: CDR1 SEHNR, CDR2 FQNEAQ (reference sequence). The CDR3 consists of 12 residues. DNA of the CDR3: TGTGCCAGCAGCCCTGCTCGAGTTACGCAGTACTTC. Translating gives CASSPARVTQYF.

This chain links TRBV20-1 with TRBJ2-5; no definite D call. CDR3 length: 11 residues. V lost 2 bases to trimming and J lost 4 bases, with 5 bases between them. Per the germline V gene, CDR1 is DFQATT and CDR2 is SNEGSKA (reference sequence). This CDR3 is CSARRSETQYF. In DNA, the CDR3 is TGCAGTGCTAGACGGTCAGAGACCCAGTACTTC.

This rearrangement joins TRBV5-6 to TRBJ2-4; 10 positions match TRBD2. J was trimmed by 6 bases and V by 4 bases; bases with no gene match: 7. The CDR3 loop spans 15 amino acids. CDR1 is SGHDT and CDR2 is YYEEEE in the germline V gene. In DNA, the CDR3 is TGTGCCAGCAGCCCTCTAACTAGCGGGGTAAACATTCAGTACTTC. This codes for CASSPLTSGVNIQYF.

As DNA, the CDR3 is TGTGCCAGCAGTTTGAGTCTGGCGGGAGTAAATGGGGGCACAGATACGCAGTATTTT. It codes for CASSLSLAGVNGGTDTQYF. V is TRBV28 and J is TRBJ2-3; 7 bases align to TRBD2. V gave up 3 bases and J gave up 1 base; unmatched junction bases: 16. This CDR3 is 19 amino acids long. Germline V gene sequence: CDR1 MDHEN, CDR2 SYDVKM.

The V and J genes are TRBV4-1 and TRBJ2-7, with TRBD2 as a possible D gene (6 bases). The V end was cut by 1 base, the J end by 2 bases, with 12 bases between. In germline, CDR1 is MGHRA, CDR2 YSYEKL. The CDR3 loop spans 15 amino acids. In DNA form, the CDR3 reads TGCGCCAGCAGCCAAGCGGCGGGAACCGCCTACGAGCAGTACTTC. As protein: CASSQAAGTAYEQYF.

The rearrangement links TRBV6-4 to TRBJ1-6; 9 bases are a match to TRBD1. Germline V gene data show CDR1 as MRHNA and CDR2 as SNTAGT. The junction had 4 bases not matched to a gene; V was cut back by 4 bases and J by 9 bases. The CDR3 contains 14 residues. The CDR3, as DNA: TGTGCCAGCAGTGGCACAGGGGGCACTTCACCCCTCCACTTT. Translating gives CASSGTGGTSPLHF.

The V call is TRBV18, the J call TRBJ1-1; perhaps TRBD1 as D (5 bases). Germline V CDR1 and CDR2: KGHSH, LQKENI. The CDR3 totals 12 residues. V was pared by 4 bases and J by 4 bases, with 7 bases between. CDR3 in DNA: TGTGCCAGCTCACAAAGGGGCACTGAAGCTTTCTTT. This translates into CASSQRGTEAFF. Filled out from reference TRBV18 and TRBJ1-1, the complete variable domain reads NAGVMQNPRHLVRRRGQEARLRCSPMKGHSHVYWYRQLPEEGLKFMVYLQKENIIDESGMPKERFSAEFPKEGPSILRIQQVVRGDSAAYFCASSQRGTEAFFGQGTRLTVV.

The chain is built from TRBV6-6 and TRBJ2-6; 8 bases line up with TRBD1. CDR3 size: 17 residues. After removal of 5 bases from V and 0 bases from J, the junction contained 6 bases not matched to a gene. The V gene's germline CDR1 is MNHNY and CDR2 SVGAGI (reference sequence). CDR3 coding DNA: TGTGCCAGCAGTCAGGGACAGGTTCACTCTGGGGCCAACGTCCTGACTTTC. Its translation: CASSQGQVHSGANVLTF.

This clone was observed once. The V gene is TRBV7-8, the J gene TRBJ1-2, with D uncertain. The CDR3 totals 17 residues. Germline V gene sequence: CDR1 SGHVS, CDR2 FQNEAQ. Trimming shortened V by 0 bases and J by 0 bases, and 14 bases separated the two germline ends. For the CDR3, the DNA is TGTGCCAGCAGCTTAGCAGTCGTGTGGGCAGCTAACTATGGCTACACCTTC. Protein: CASSLAVVWAANYGYTF. The variable domain in full, completed from reference TRBV7-8 and TRBJ1-2, reads GAGVSQSPRYKVAKRGQDVALRCDPISGHVSLFWYQQALGQGPEFLTYFQNEAQLDKSGLPSDRFFAERPEGSVSTLKIQRTQQEDSAVYLCASSLAVVWAANYGYTFGSGTRLTVV.

The gene calls are TRBV5-1 and TRBJ2-5, with D unclear. CDR3 length: 15 amino acids. Germline CDR1 SGHRS, CDR2 YFSETQ. V was shortened by 4 bases and J by 1 base, with 14 bases between the two germline ends. CDR3 sequence reads: CASSPRARSQETQYF. In DNA form, the CDR3 reads TGCGCCAGCAGCCCGAGAGCTAGGTCCCAAGAGACCCAGTACTTC.

The chain employs TRBV10-2 and TRBJ1-6, with D possibly matching TRBD1 (6 bases). The CDR3 is 13 residues long. Germline CDR1 is WSHSY and CDR2 is SAAADI. Trimming stripped 8 bases from V and 12 bases from J, with 17 bases between. The CDR3: CASQDSRTGPLHF. The CDR3 region has the DNA TGCGCCAGCCAGGACAGCCGGACGGGACCCCTCCACTTT.

The chain joins TRBV18 to TRBJ1-6; 8 bases map to TRBD1. Germline V gene sequence: CDR1 KGHSH, CDR2 LQKENI. Trimming at V came to 2 bases and at J to 7 bases, leaving 7 bases not matched to a gene. This CDR3 is 16 amino acids long. CDR3 nucleotide sequence: TGTGCCAGCTCACCAACGGACAGGGCGGGCAATTCACCCCTCCACTTT. It codes for CASSPTDRAGNSPLHF.

The chain uses TRBV12-3 or TRBV12-4 and TRBJ1-4; a weak D match, TRBD1 (5 bases). This CDR3 spans 12 amino acids. The germline V and J ends were trimmed by 5 bases and 10 bases, with 11 bases remaining between them. Here the CDR3 DNA reads TGTGCCAGCAGTAGCAGGGAGGGAAAACTGTTTTTT. Its translation: CASSSREGKLFF.